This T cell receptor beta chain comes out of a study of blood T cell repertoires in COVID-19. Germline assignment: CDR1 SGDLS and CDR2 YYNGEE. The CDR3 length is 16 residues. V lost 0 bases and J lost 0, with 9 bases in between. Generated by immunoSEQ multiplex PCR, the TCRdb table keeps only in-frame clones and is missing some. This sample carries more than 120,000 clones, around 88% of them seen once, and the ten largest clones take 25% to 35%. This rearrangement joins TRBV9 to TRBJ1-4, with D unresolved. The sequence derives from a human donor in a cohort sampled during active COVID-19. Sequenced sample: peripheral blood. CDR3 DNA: TGTGCCAGCAGCGTAGGTCAGACTACAACTAATGAAAAACTGTTTTTT. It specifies CASSVGQTTTNEKLFF.